This passage covers 12 T cell receptor beta chains from one sample sequenced in a study of blood T cell repertoires in COVID-19. The data were produced by immunoSEQ multiplex PCR, yet TCRdb's version contains in-frame clones alone and is incomplete. The sample lists fewer than 200,000 clones, roughly 80% occurring once. The sample consisted of peripheral blood. The receptor set was obtained from a woman aged 40 to 49 with COVID-19, enrolled during active disease.

The chain carries TRBV29-1 and TRBJ2-5; 7 bases map to TRBD1. V was pared by 4 bases and J by 2 bases, with 13 bases of the junction left unmatched. CDR3 length equals 16 residues. Germline CDR1 SQVTM, CDR2 ANQGSEA. The DNA for the CDR3 is TGCAGCGTTGGAGGACAGGAAGGGTTTTTACAAGAGACCCAGTACTTC. The encoded protein is CSVGGQEGFLQETQYF.

The chain couples TRBV5-6 to TRBJ2-7; possibly TRBD1 for D (6 bases). The CDR3 consists of 15 residues. Germline CDR1 reads SGHDT; CDR2 reads YYEEEE. The ends were cut back, 0 bases at V and 3 bases at J, with 13 bases in the middle. CDR3 in amino acids: CASSLGATQGYEQYV. The CDR3 DNA is TGTGCCAGCAGCTTGGGGGCTACACAGGGCTACGAGCAGTACGTC.

The chain links TRBV5-4 to TRBJ2-3, with 11 bases matching TRBD2. The CDR3 contains 16 residues. Germline CDR1 and CDR2: SGHNT and YYREEE (reference sequence). The V and J ends lost 4 bases and 3 bases, in that order; junction bases with no gene match: 7. The CDR3 DNA reads TGTGCCAGCAGCCCTACTAGCGGGAGAGGAACAGATACGCAGTATTTT. Residues: CASSPTSGRGTDTQYF.

The V call is TRBV12-3 or TRBV12-4, the J call TRBJ2-7; unclear D gene. Trimming removed 3 bases from V and 4 bases from J, with 7 bases in between. The CDR3 is 12 residues long. CDR3 loop: CASSFLQYEQYF. CDR3 sequence (DNA): TGTGCCAGCAGTTTCTTGCAGTACGAGCAGTACTTC.

This chain uses TRBV2 with TRBJ1-2; TRBD1 might be the D (5 bases). Between the trimmed V and J ends, which lost 6 bases and 1 base, there was a span of 15 bases. The CDR3 totals 15 residues. The germline gives CDR1 SNHLY, CDR2 FYNNEI. For the CDR3, the DNA is TGTGCCAGCAGAGAGCCGGGACTTATTAACTATGGCTACACCTTC. Its protein is CASREPGLINYGYTF.

The chain links TRBV6-5 to TRBJ2-2; D is ambiguous. The CDR3 has 12 residues. Germline assignment: CDR1 MNHEY and CDR2 SVGAGI. Trimming shortened V by 6 bases and J by 4 bases, and 6 bases separated the two germline ends. The CDR3 DNA reads TGTGCCAGCAGACGGGTCACCGGGGAGCTGTTTTTT. Its protein is CASRRVTGELFF.

This chain joins TRBV5-4 and TRBJ1-1; D is unresolved. This CDR3 has 15 amino acids. CDR1 and CDR2 (germline): SGHNT, YYREEE (reference sequence). V lost 4 bases to trimming and J lost 5 bases, with 18 bases between them. Here the CDR3 reads CASSQGLPLGTEAFF. The CDR3 nucleotides are TGTGCCAGCAGCCAAGGACTCCCCTTAGGAACTGAAGCTTTCTTT.

This clone appeared once. J is TRBJ1-2 and V is TRBV29-1; possible D gene TRBD1, 5 bases. This CDR3 contains 12 residues. Germline V CDR1 and CDR2: SQVTM, ANQGSEA. Between the trimmed V and J ends, which lost 6 bases and 8 bases, there was a span of 16 bases. In nucleotides, the CDR3 is TGCAGCGTCGATGGGGGGAGTCGCGGCTACACCTTC. This sequence encodes CSVDGGSRGYTF.

The rearrangement joins TRBV5-6 to TRBJ1-5; 9 nucleotides match TRBD1. Per germline, CDR1 SGHDT and CDR2 YYEEEE. V trimming: 1 base; J trimming: 6 bases; junction bases outside the gene matches: 2. The CDR3 length is 14 residues. The CDR3 reads CASSLTGGGQPQHF. For the CDR3, the DNA is TGTGCCAGCAGCTTGACAGGGGGCGGTCAGCCCCAGCATTTT.

This CDR3 reads CASRVGQVNTGELFF. The DNA for the CDR3 is TGTGCCAGCAGAGTGGGACAGGTCAACACCGGGGAGCTGTTTTTT. The genes are TRBV27 and TRBJ2-2, with TRBD1 matching 8 bases. The germline CDR1 and CDR2 sequences are MNHEY and SMNVEV (reference sequence). The junction had 5 bases not matched to a gene; V was cut back by 6 bases and J by 2 bases. The CDR3 extends over 15 amino acids.

This clone was picked up a small number of times. V usage is TRBV7-9 and J usage is TRBJ2-7; 7 bases fit TRBD2. The germline V gene has CDR1 SEHNR and CDR2 FQNEAQ (reference sequence). The CDR3 runs to 14 residues. V trimming: 5 bases; J trimming: 5 bases; junction bases outside the gene matches: 9. The CDR3 DNA reads TGTGCCAGCAGCACAATGGCGGGGGACCACGAGCAGTACGTC. Its translation: CASSTMAGDHEQYV.

This clone was counted only a few times. This CDR3 reads CAWYAGGRNNEQFF. CDR3 nucleotide sequence: TGTGCCTGGTACGCAGGGGGGAGAAACAATGAGCAGTTCTTC. The V call is TRBV30, the J call TRBJ2-1, with D possibly TRBD1 on 7 matching bases. Germline V gene sequence: CDR1 GTSNPN, CDR2 SVGIG (reference sequence). The V and J ends lost 5 bases and 5 bases respectively, with 16 bases between them. The CDR3 runs 14 residues.